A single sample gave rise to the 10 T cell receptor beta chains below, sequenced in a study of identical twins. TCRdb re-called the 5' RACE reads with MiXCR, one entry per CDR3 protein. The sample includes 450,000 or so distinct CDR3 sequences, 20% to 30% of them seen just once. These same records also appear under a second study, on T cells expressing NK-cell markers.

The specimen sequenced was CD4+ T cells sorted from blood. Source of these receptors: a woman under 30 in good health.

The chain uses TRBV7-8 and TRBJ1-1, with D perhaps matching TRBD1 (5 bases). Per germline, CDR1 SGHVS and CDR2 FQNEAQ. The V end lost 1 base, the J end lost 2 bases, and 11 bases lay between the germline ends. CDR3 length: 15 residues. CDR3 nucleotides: TGTGCCAGCAGCTTAGGGTCGGGGCACAACACTGAAGCTTTCTTT. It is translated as CASSLGSGHNTEAFF.

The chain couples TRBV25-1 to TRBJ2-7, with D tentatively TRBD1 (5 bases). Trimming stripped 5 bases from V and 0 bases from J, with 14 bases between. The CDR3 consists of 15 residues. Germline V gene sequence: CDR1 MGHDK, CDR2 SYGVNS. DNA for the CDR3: TGTGCCAGCAGTAGCAGGGCGTCCTACTCCTACGAGCAGTACTTC. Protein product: CASSSRASYSYEQYF.

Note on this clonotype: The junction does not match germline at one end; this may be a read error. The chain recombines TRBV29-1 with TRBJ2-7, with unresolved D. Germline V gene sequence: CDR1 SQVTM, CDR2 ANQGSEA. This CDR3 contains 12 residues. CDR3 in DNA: TGCGGCGTAGGCAGAGACTCCTACGAGCAGTACTTC. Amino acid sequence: CGVGRDSYEQYF.

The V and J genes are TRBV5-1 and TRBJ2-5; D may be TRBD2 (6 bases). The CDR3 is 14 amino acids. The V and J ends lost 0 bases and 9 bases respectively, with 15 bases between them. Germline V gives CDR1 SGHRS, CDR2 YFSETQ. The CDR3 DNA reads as TGCGCCAGCAGCTTGGGGCAGGGAGGTTTGCCCCAGTACTTC. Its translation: CASSLGQGGLPQYF.

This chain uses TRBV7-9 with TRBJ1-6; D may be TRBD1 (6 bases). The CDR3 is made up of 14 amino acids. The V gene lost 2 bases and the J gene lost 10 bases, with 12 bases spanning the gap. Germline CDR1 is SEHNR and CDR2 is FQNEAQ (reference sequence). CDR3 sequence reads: CASSLSGDHSPLHF. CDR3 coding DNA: TGTGCCAGCAGCTTATCAGGGGATCACTCACCCCTCCACTTT.

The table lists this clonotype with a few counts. The CDR3 nucleotides read TGTGCCAGCAGGACCGGGACGATGGAGACCCAGTACTTC. It yields the protein CASRTGTMETQYF. V and J are TRBV25-1 and TRBJ2-5, with D perhaps given as TRBD1 or TRBD2 (5 bases each). The CDR3 runs 13 residues. Trimming took off 6 bases at V and 5 bases at J, with 13 bases between the two ends. Germline V gene data show CDR1 as MGHDK and CDR2 as SYGVNS.

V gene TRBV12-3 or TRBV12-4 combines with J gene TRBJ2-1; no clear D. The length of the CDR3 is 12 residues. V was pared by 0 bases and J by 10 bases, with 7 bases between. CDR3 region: CASSLAVGEQFF. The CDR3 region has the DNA TGTGCCAGCAGTTTAGCGGTGGGGGAGCAGTTCTTC.

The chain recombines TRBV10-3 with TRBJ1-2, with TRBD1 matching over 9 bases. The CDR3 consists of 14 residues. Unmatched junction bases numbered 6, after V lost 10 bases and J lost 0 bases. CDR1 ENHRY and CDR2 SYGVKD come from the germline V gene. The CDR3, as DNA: TGTGCCACGACAGGGGGGACAGCTAACTATGGCTACACCTTC. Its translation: CATTGGTANYGYTF.

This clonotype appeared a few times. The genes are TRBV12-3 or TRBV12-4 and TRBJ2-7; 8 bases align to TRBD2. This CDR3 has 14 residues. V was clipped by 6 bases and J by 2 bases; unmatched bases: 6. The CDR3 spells CASSPTGGTYEQYF. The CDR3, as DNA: TGTGCCAGCAGCCCCACGGGAGGGACCTACGAGCAGTACTTC.

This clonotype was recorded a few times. The CDR3 sequence: CASSSRDRGHYEQYF. In nucleotides, the CDR3 is TGCGCCAGCAGCTCCCGGGACAGGGGGCACTACGAGCAGTACTTC. V gene TRBV5-1 combines with J gene TRBJ2-7; 12 nucleotides agree with TRBD1. V was pared by 3 bases and J by 3 bases, with 4 bases of the junction left unmatched. CDR1 SGHRS and CDR2 YFSETQ come from the germline V gene. The CDR3 has 15 residues.